The clone carrying this TCR beta chain was recorded at least ten times. Its target is unknown. Isolation of PBMCs was performed on around 9.7 ml fresh peripheral blood. The sample originates from a study of T cells in Graves' hyperthyroidism and ophthalmopathy. General study findings and limits: Most expanded thyroid clonotypes above 0.001 recurred in blood. Ophthalmopathy and stable hyperthyroidism were separated by a 13 V-J model.

TCR beta CDR3 regions were amplified from RNA. HTBI primers were employed in a first-round RT-PCR of the TCR CDR3. Using its own MiXCR run on the multiplex PCR reads, TCRdb lists one record per CDR3 protein. In the table there are some 530,000 distinct CDR3 sequences, approximately 23% of which are singletons. The V gene's germline CDR1 is DFQATT and CDR2 SNEGSKA (reference sequence). The CDR3 is 11 residues long. V shed 3 bases and J shed 8 bases, with 10 bases lying between them. The sample comprised blood. This rearrangement joins TRBV20-1 to TRBJ1-1, with D perhaps TRBD1 (5 bases). This receptor was identified in a woman between 65 and 79 years old with Graves' ophthalmopathy. DNA for the CDR3: TGCAGTGCTAGGGGGGAGGTCGAAGCTTTCTTT. Its translation: CSARGEVEAFF.